This T cell receptor (beta chain) was sequenced during a study of T cell repertoires in cytomegalovirus infection. About the research overall: Selection of CMV epitopes for the study included recently identified HLA-C-restricted and well-studied HLA-B-restricted ones. In public TCR beta signatures, there were indications of both CMV infection and matching HLA type. Overall study findings and caveats: Dominating the ex vivo response were TCR beta clonotypes that were CMV-specific and HLA-C-restricted. Of the TCR beta families, the public ones yielded a cumulative frequency that identified carriers of CMV plus the relevant HLA.

The CDR3 is made up of 17 amino acids. Per germline, CDR1 SGDLS and CDR2 YYNGEE. With 0 bases removed from V and 0 bases from J, the gap between germline ends came to 13 bases. To note about this clonotype: What it binds is not known.

TCRdb reprocessed the reads with MiXCR, giving one entry per CDR3 protein. Of about 220,000 distinct CDR3 sequences in the sample, roughly two fifths were seen once. The receptor was derived from a human donor in good health (CMV status not recorded). Some clones in this sample may be carry-over from other donors' samples. Sample: CD8+ T cells from cultured PBMCs, taken from culture after CMV antigen stimulation. This chain uses TRBV9 with TRBJ2-1; D call uncertain. The CDR3 reads CASSVAAGGNSYNEQFF. In DNA, the CDR3 is TGTGCCAGCAGCGTAGCTGCAGGTGGTAACTCCTACAATGAGCAGTTCTTC.